The 7 T cell receptor beta chains given below trace back to one sample, sequenced in a study of identical twins. TCRdb independently ran MiXCR on the 5' RACE reads; one entry per CDR3 protein. The sample consists of over 550,000 distinct CDR3 sequences, under 8.5% of them appearing once. The same sample was also studied in work on yellow fever vaccine responses in identical twins.

Sequencing input: PBMCs. These receptors were taken from a young woman in good health.

This clonotype was found many times. V usage is TRBV12-3 or TRBV12-4 and J usage is TRBJ1-4; D may be TRBD1 (5 bases). The CDR3 covers 13 residues. V lost 6 bases and J 5 bases, leaving 10 bases between the germline ends. CDR3 loop: CASSSGINEKLFF. For the CDR3, the DNA is TGTGCCAGCAGCTCAGGGATAAATGAAAAACTGTTTTTT.

This chain joins TRBV13 and TRBJ2-5, with 9 positions matching TRBD2. The CDR3 covers 15 residues. V gave up 5 bases and J gave up 2 bases; unmatched junction bases: 6. CDR1 and CDR2 from the germline V gene are PRHDT and FYEKMQ (reference sequence). The CDR3 sequence: CASSPSLAGQETQYF. The CDR3 nucleotides read TGTGCCAGCAGCCCCAGCCTAGCGGGACAAGAGACCCAGTACTTC.

In this sample, this clonotype turned up many times. This sequence joins TRBV7-2 and TRBJ1-6; possibly TRBD1 for D (5 bases). The V gene lost 1 base and the J gene lost 10 bases, with 14 bases spanning the gap. This CDR3 has 15 amino acids. Germline V lookup: CDR1 SGHTA, CDR2 FQGNSA. The CDR3 DNA is TGTGCCAGCAGCTTAGGCCAGGGAAGAGGATCACCCCTCCACTTT. Translated, it gives CASSLGQGRGSPLHF.

This clonotype was recorded only once. The V call is TRBV28, the J call TRBJ1-2, with unresolved D. Trimming took off 2 bases at V and 1 base at J, with 8 bases between the two ends. This CDR3 is 14 amino acids long. Germline V CDR1 and CDR2: MDHEN, SYDVKM. The chain's CDR3 is CASSLPLFNYGYTF. The CDR3 region has the DNA TGTGCCAGCAGTTTACCGCTATTTAACTATGGCTACACCTTC.

For the CDR3, the DNA is TGTGCCAGCAGTGGATACGACAGGGTTCGGGAGACCCAGTACTTC. This sequence encodes CASSGYDRVRETQYF. J is TRBJ2-5 and V is TRBV25-1; 7 bases line up with TRBD1. In germline, CDR1 is MGHDK, CDR2 SYGVNS. The CDR3 is 15 residues long. The ends lost 4 bases at V and 5 bases at J; junction bases unmatched: 10.

The table lists this clonotype with a few counts. One junction end does not reproduce the germline sequence, and a read error may be involved. V gene TRBV24-1 combines with J gene TRBJ2-3; D is unresolved. The CDR3 consists of 13 residues. Germline CDR1 and CDR2: KGHDR and SFDVKD. In nucleotides, the CDR3 is TGTGCCACAAGTGTGGGTTTGAGAGATACGCAGTATTTT. Protein product: CATSVGLRDTQYF.

This clonotype was recorded many times. The J gene is TRBJ2-3, the V gene TRBV24-1, with 8 bases fitting TRBD1. The V gene end was trimmed by 3 bases and the J gene end by 3 bases; junction bases not matched to a gene: 7. CDR3 length equals 16 residues. The germline V gene has CDR1 KGHDR and CDR2 SFDVKD. CDR3 protein: CATSDTGTGGTDTQYF. CDR3 nucleotide sequence: TGTGCCACCAGTGATACCGGGACAGGAGGGACAGATACGCAGTATTTT.